This note documents a single T cell receptor beta chain sequence. Its cognate antigen has yet to be identified. Within one base of it there is no much larger clone, and no base qualities were kept. The germline V gene encodes CDR1 SGHRS and CDR2 YFSETQ. From V the trimming removes 4 bases and from J it removes 2 bases, while the gene matches leave 11 bases of the junction unaccounted for. Taken from cysteine to phenylalanine, the CDR3 has 17 residues. Only the CDR3 DNA is retained, 51 bases long and in frame from the first base. To demonstrate the VDJtools post-analysis software, TCR beta repertoires were profiled from the peripheral blood of about 13 young patients with multiple sclerosis. The multiple sclerosis patients were children and adolescents ranging in age from about 6 to 17 years. This sample is drawn from a study of post-analysis software for immune sequencing data (dated by TCRdb to between 2014 and 2017). Some background on the complete study: Disease courses on record covered relapsing-remitting, secondary progressive and progressive-relapsing multiple sclerosis, though some patients had no subtype annotation. Patient repertoires were compared against ten to eleven previously published healthy control repertoires from donors aged about 6 to 27 years. A subset of samples was prepared in parallel using single-end sample barcoding, then pooled and co-amplified after Illumina adapter ligation. What the study reported, not specific to this receptor: Patients showed significantly higher frequencies than controls for a handful of TRBV segments, among them TRBV5-6, TRBV5-1 and TRBV20-1. Strong co-clustering of samples prepared in the same batch was shown by direct clustering with F measure, prompting a batch-effect correction. Multiple sclerosis patients had significantly lower normalized Chao1 diversity than controls, a result that suggests substantial peripheral T-cell clonal expansion. The multiple sclerosis patient group was slightly younger than the control group.

Library method: PCR. Sequenced on an Illumina HiSeq 2500. To reduce PCR and sequencing biases, unique molecular identifiers were incorporated into the TCR beta cDNA libraries. Per 1 to 10 million input T cells, roughly 500,000 cDNA molecules were obtained, such that each molecule approximated one T cell. The same protocol used for the earlier healthy control dataset was applied to prepare and sequence the patient libraries. Samples belonging to the same batch were prepared together, multiplexed and sequenced on a shared HiSeq lane. In the authors' own workflow: Raw barcoded reads were processed with MIGEC, and single-read molecular identifier groups were discarded before consensus assembly and CDR3 extraction. Clonotype tables were post-analysed with VDJtools, normalizing diversity by down-sampling all datasets to the smallest sample size. Repertoire overlap clustering matched CDR3 amino acid but not nucleotide sequences to correct batch-related cross-sample contamination. TCRdb itself trimmed the public reads at Q25 with fastp, ran MiXCR and retained productive beta chains. Rows are unified per CDR3 protein, each entry keeping the most common DNA and genes. TCRdb's processing, not the authors' own work, is the source of the V and J calls. The sample table lists about 500,000 distinct CDR3 sequences, less than 45% of them with a count of one. The ten largest clones add up to around an eighth of the sample.

This chain is built from TRBV5-1 and TRBJ2-3; 9 central nucleotides agree with TRBD1. The TCR sequence derives from a girl aged 5 to 17 with multiple sclerosis. The sample taken for sequencing was blood. The DNA sequence reads TGCGCCAGCAGCCAGGACAGGGGTCAGGACCACACAGATACGCAGTATTTT. Protein translation: CASSQDRGQDHTDTQYF.